These T cell receptor beta chains were read from a single sample in a study of graft-versus-host responses after intestinal transplantation. The assay was immunoSEQ multiplex PCR, and TCRdb's table has in-frame clones only and misses some. The repertoire consists of more than 1,500 clones, with approximately 81% occurring once and the leading ten covering under 20%. The material was ileum tissue, obtained 12 days after intestinal transplant. These receptors all come from a human patient who received an intestinal transplant, so some T cells may come from the graft donor. Both conserved end residues are part of each CDR3. D genes are given only for firm matches. Not all rows give a size; the values are once, few, many and, for expanded clones, a class.

V	J	size	D	CDR3	DNA
TRBV7-9	TRBJ2-7	-	-	CASSPNRGRSSYEQYF	TGTGCCAGCAGCCCGAACCGGGGCCGTAGCTCCTACGAGCAGTACTTC
TRBV10-2	TRBJ2-1	-	-	CASSVTFSLAGDEQFF	TGCGCCAGCAGTGTAACATTTAGTCTTGCGGGCGATGAGCAGTTCTTC
TRBV5-4	TRBJ2-3	-	TRBD2	CASSLGVAGADTQYF	TGTGCCAGCAGCTTGGGGGTAGCGGGAGCAGATACGCAGTATTTT
TRBV5-1	TRBJ2-2	-	-	CASSSNTGYGELFF	TGCGCCAGCAGCTCTAATACTGGTTACGGGGAGCTGTTTTTT
TRBV5-4	TRBJ2-1	-	TRBD2	CASSFLADYNEQFF	TGTGCCAGCAGCTTCCTAGCGGACTACAATGAGCAGTTCTTC
TRBV30	TRBJ2-7	-	TRBD2	CAWRSGRPFLYEQYF	TGTGCCTGGAGGTCCGGGAGGCCCTTTCTCTACGAGCAGTACTTC
TRBV6-7	TRBJ2-2	-	TRBD1	CASSQKNSGTGVSLGTGELFF	TGTGCCAGCAGTCAGAAAAACTCCGGGACAGGGGTAAGTCTTGGCACCGGGGAGCTGTTTTTT
TRBV5-4	TRBJ1-4	-	-	CASTTDPGNEKLFF	TGTGCCAGCACGACCGACCCCGGAAATGAAAAACTGTTTTTT
TRBV11-2	TRBJ2-7	-	-	CASSPRGYEQYF	TGTGCCAGCAGCCCGAGGGGTTACGAGCAGTACTTC
TRBV5-6	TRBJ2-5	-	-	CASSFPLEGTQETQYF	TGTGCCAGCAGCTTCCCCCTAGAGGGGACCCAAGAGACCCAGTACTTC
TRBV18	TRBJ2-1	-	-	CASSLASSYNEQFF	TGTGCCAGCTCACTAGCGAGCTCCTACAATGAGCAGTTCTTC
TRBV4-3	TRBJ2-7	-	-	CASSQELPGPEQYF	TGCGCCAGCAGCCAAGAACTCCCCGGGCCCGAGCAGTACTTC
TRBV5-1	TRBJ1-2	-	-	CASSLSWVDRGYTF	TGCGCCAGCAGCTTGTCGTGGGTGGATCGTGGCTACACCTTC
TRBV25-1	TRBJ2-1	-	TRBD1	CASSGGTGGSYNEQFF	TGTGCCAGCAGTGGCGGGACAGGGGGGTCCTACAATGAGCAGTTCTTC
TRBV4-2	TRBJ2-7	-	-	CASSQDPQDYEQYF	TGTGCCAGCAGCCAAGATCCACAGGACTACGAGCAGTACTTC
TRBV28	TRBJ2-2	once	-	CASSSTSLGTGELFF	TGTGCCAGCAGCTCCACTAGCTTGGGGACCGGGGAGCTGTTTTTT
TRBV19	TRBJ1-2	-	-	CASSVHGANRKTYGYTF	TGTGCCAGTAGTGTTCATGGGGCAAATCGAAAGACCTATGGCTACACCTTC
TRBV5-1	TRBJ2-3	-	TRBD1	CASSGSGTGATDTQYF	TGCGCCAGCAGCGGATCCGGGACAGGGGCCACAGATACGCAGTATTTT
TRBV15	TRBJ2-1	-	TRBD1	CATSGAGQAYNEQFF	TGTGCCACCAGCGGGGCGGGACAGGCCTACAATGAGCAGTTCTTC
TRBV2	TRBJ2-5	-	TRBD1	CASSEGGQALETQYF	TGTGCCAGCAGTGAAGGGGGACAGGCTTTGGAGACCCAGTACTTC
TRBV7-9	TRBJ1-1	-	-	CASSLAPKTYGTEAFF	TGTGCCAGCAGCTTAGCGCCGAAGACATACGGCACTGAAGCTTTCTTT
TRBV19	TRBJ2-1	-	-	CASSIDPSGLARNEQFF	TGTGCCAGTAGTATAGATCCGTCGGGGCTAGCCCGCAATGAGCAGTTCTTC
TRBV10-3	TRBJ1-3	-	-	CAIWTPSGNTIYF	TGTGCCATCTGGACACCTTCTGGAAACACCATATATTTT
TRBV4-1	TRBJ2-7	-	TRBD1	CASSEQGATTPLYEQYF	TGCGCCAGCAGCGAACAGGGGGCGACCACACCACTCTACGAGCAGTACTTC
TRBV19	TRBJ2-1	-	TRBD2	CASRPRGGHNEQFF	TGTGCCAGTAGGCCACGGGGAGGGCACAATGAGCAGTTCTTC
TRBV11-3	TRBJ2-3	-	-	CASRRKGVKDTQYF	TGTGCAAGCAGGAGGAAAGGGGTGAAAGATACGCAGTATTTT
TRBV12-1	TRBJ2-3	-	-	CASSSSSGLVADTQYF	TGTGCCAGCAGCTCGTCTAGCGGACTTGTGGCAGATACGCAGTATTTT
TRBV28	TRBJ2-3	-	-	CASRNQEWGAVDTQYF	TGTGCCAGCAGGAACCAAGAGTGGGGGGCCGTAGATACGCAGTATTTT
TRBV4-1	TRBJ2-3	-	-	CASSQDGRPSTDTQYF	TGCGCCAGCAGCCAAGATGGGCGTCCTAGCACAGATACGCAGTATTTT
TRBV28	TRBJ2-1	once	TRBD2	CASSLGTSGNEQFF	TGTGCCAGCAGCCTGGGAACTAGCGGCAATGAGCAGTTCTTC
TRBV6-1	TRBJ2-5	-	-	CASSEYRTKETQYF	TGTGCCAGCAGTGAATACCGGACGAAAGAGACCCAGTACTTC
TRBV9	TRBJ1-6	-	-	CASSVQESSYNSPLHF	TGTGCCAGCAGCGTACAGGAGAGCTCCTATAATTCACCCCTCCACTTT
TRBV14	TRBJ2-1	-	-	CASSPLGTVLNEQFF	TGTGCCAGCAGCCCATTAGGAACAGTTCTGAATGAGCAGTTCTTC
TRBV4-2	TRBJ2-5	-	-	CASSQEQWAREETQYF	TGTGCCAGCAGCCAAGAGCAGTGGGCAAGGGAAGAGACCCAGTACTTC
TRBV19	TRBJ2-1	-	-	CASSIHPVGLAINEQFF	TGTGCCAGTAGTATCCACCCTGTTGGCCTAGCGATCAATGAGCAGTTCTTC
TRBV5-1	TRBJ2-3	-	-	CASSPPGTDTQYF	TGCGCCAGCAGCCCGCCGGGAACAGATACGCAGTATTTT
TRBV28	TRBJ1-2	-	-	CASTLFKGYFAIWGYTF	TGTGCCAGCACTCTCTTTAAAGGCTACTTCGCTATCTGGGGCTACACCTTC
TRBV7-9	TRBJ2-7	-	-	CASCGTRGLYEQYF	TGTGCCAGTTGTGGGACGAGAGGCCTTTACGAGCAGTACTTC
TRBV2	TRBJ2-6	-	-	CASSDPRDGGSGANVLTF	TGTGCCAGCAGTGACCCCCGGGACGGTGGCTCTGGGGCCAACGTCCTGACTTTC
TRBV6-1	TRBJ2-1	-	TRBD1	CASRSRQGANEQFF	TGTGCCAGCAGGTCGAGACAGGGGGCGAATGAGCAGTTCTTC
TRBV7-2	TRBJ2-7	-	-	CASSLMGRPSYEQYF	TGTGCCAGCAGCTTAATGGGTCGACCGAGCTACGAACAGTACTTC
TRBV5-4	TRBJ1-4	few	-	CASSLDGDATNEKLFF	TGTGCCAGCAGCTTGGACGGGGATGCAACTAATGAAAAACTGTTTTTT
TRBV27	TRBJ2-7	-	-	CASSSPQMPDTKQYF	TGTGCCAGCAGTTCACCACAAATGCCCGACACAAAGCAGTACTTC
TRBV23-1	TRBJ2-1	-	-	CASSQSRVGGDYNEQFF	TGCGCCAGCAGTCAATCACGGGTAGGGGGGGACTACAATGAGCAGTTCTTC
TRBV7-8	TRBJ2-2	once	-	CASSPSFFSGWKTGELFF	TGTGCCAGCAGCCCTTCCTTTTTTAGTGGATGGAAAACCGGGGAGCTGTTTTTT
TRBV9	TRBJ2-2	-	-	CASSVATPTGELFF	TGTGCCAGCAGCGTAGCTACCCCCACCGGGGAGCTGTTTTTT
TRBV19	TRBJ2-1	-	-	CASSIGLYNEQFF	TGTGCCAGTAGTATAGGGCTCTACAATGAGCAGTTCTTC
TRBV2	TRBJ2-1	-	-	CASSEIRLHEQFF	TGTGCCAGCAGTGAAATACGTTTGCATGAGCAGTTCTTC
TRBV13	TRBJ2-3	-	-	CASSSSGEADTQYF	TGTGCCAGCAGCTCGTCGGGGGAGGCAGATACGCAGTATTTT
TRBV18	TRBJ1-5	-	-	CASSPQGNQPQHF	TGTGCCAGCTCACCCCAGGGCAATCAGCCCCAGCATTTT
TRBV7-8	TRBJ2-2	-	-	CASRKGGSGTGELFF	TGTGCCAGCAGGAAGGGGGGAAGCGGAACCGGGGAGCTGTTTTTT
TRBV27	TRBJ2-1	-	TRBD2	CASIGGASGRYNEQFF	TGTGCCAGCATCGGGGGGGCTAGCGGGCGCTACAATGAGCAGTTCTTC
TRBV6-6	TRBJ2-1	-	-	CASSVDILGYNEQFF	TGTGCCAGCAGCGTCGATATCCTGGGGTACAATGAGCAGTTCTTC